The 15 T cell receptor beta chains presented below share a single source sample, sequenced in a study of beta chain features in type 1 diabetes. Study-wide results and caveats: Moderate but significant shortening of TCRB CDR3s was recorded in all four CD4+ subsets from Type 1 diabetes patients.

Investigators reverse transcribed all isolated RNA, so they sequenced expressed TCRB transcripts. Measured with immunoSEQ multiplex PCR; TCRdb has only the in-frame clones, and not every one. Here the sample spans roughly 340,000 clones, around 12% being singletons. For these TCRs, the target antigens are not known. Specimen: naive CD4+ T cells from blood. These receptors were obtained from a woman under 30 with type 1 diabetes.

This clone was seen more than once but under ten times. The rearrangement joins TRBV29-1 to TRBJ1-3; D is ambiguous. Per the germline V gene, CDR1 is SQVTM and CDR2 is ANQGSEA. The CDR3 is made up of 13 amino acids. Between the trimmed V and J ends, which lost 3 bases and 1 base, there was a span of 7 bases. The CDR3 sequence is CSVEEGSGNTIYF. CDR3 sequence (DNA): TGCAGCGTTGAGGAGGGATCTGGAAACACCATATATTTT.

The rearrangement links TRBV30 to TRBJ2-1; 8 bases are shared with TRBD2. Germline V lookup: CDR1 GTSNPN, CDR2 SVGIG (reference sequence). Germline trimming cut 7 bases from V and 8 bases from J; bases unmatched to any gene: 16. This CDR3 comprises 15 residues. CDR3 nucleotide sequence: TGTGCCTTTACCCCACAGAGCGGGAGTATGGATGAGCAGTTCTTC. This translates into CAFTPQSGSMDEQFF.

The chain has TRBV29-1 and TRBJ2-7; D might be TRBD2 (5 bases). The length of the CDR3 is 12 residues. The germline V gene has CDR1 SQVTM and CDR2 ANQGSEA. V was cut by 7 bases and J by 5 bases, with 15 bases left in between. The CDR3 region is CSAAVGVNEQYF. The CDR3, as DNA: TGCAGCGCCGCAGTCGGGGTTAACGAGCAGTACTTC.

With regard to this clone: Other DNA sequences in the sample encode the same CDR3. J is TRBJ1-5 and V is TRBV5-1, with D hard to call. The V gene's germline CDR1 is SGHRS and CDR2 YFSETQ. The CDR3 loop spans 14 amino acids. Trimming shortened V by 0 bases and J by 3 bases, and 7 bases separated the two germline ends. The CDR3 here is CASSLDSLNQPQHF. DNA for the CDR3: TGCGCCAGCAGCTTGGACAGCCTCAATCAGCCCCAGCATTTT.

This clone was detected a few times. CDR3 bases: TGTGCCAGCATAAGTTGGGGACAGGGAGGCAACGAGCAGTACTTC. It is translated as CASISWGQGGNEQYF. The gene calls are TRBV7-9 and TRBJ2-7, with 9 bases aligning to TRBD1. The CDR3 runs to 15 residues. V gave up 7 bases and J gave up 5 bases; unmatched junction bases: 12. The germline CDR1 and CDR2 sequences are SEHNR and FQNEAQ (reference sequence).

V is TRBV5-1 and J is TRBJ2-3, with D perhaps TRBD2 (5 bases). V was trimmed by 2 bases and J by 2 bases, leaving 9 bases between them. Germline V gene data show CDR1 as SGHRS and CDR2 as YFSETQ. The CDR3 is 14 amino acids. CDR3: CASSLGGPTDTQYF. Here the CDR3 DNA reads TGCGCCAGCAGCTTAGGAGGACCCACAGATACGCAGTATTTT.

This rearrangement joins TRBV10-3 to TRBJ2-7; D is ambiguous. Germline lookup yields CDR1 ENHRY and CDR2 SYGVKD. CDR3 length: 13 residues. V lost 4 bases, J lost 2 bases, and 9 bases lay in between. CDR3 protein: CAISAEAAYEQYF. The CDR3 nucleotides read TGTGCCATCAGTGCTGAGGCAGCCTACGAGCAGTACTTC.

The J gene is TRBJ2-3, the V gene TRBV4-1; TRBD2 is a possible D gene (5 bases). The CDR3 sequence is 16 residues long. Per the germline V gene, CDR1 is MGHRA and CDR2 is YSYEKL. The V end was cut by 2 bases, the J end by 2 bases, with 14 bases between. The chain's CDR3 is CASSQTGGLATDTQYF. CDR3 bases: TGCGCCAGCAGCCAAACCGGCGGACTGGCCACAGATACGCAGTATTTT.

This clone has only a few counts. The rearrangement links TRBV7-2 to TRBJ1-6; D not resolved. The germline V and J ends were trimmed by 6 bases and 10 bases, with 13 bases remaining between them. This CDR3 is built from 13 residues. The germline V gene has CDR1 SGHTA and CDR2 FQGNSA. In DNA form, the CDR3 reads TGTGCCAGCAGTTCCCTGGAGAGGTCACCCCTCCACTTT. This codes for CASSSLERSPLHF.

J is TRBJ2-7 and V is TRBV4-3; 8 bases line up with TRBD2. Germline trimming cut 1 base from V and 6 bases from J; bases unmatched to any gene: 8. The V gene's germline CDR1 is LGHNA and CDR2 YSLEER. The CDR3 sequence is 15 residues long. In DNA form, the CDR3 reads TGCGCCAGCAGCCAAGGGGGCGGGGGGCGCCTCGAGCAGTACTTC. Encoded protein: CASSQGGGGRLEQYF.

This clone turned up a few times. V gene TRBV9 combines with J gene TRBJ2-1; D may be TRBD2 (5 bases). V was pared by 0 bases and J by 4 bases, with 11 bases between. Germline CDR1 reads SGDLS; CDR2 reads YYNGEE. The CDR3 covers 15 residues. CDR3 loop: CASSVVGGFYNEQFF. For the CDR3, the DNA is TGTGCCAGCAGCGTAGTAGGAGGCTTTTACAATGAGCAGTTCTTC.

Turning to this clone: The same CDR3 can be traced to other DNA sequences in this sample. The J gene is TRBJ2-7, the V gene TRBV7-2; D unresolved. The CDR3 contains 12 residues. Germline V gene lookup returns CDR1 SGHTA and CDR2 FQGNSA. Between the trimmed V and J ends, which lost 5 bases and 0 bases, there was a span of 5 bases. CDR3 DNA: TGTGCCAGCAGCCCCAGCTCCTACGAGCAGTACTTC. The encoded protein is CASSPSSYEQYF.

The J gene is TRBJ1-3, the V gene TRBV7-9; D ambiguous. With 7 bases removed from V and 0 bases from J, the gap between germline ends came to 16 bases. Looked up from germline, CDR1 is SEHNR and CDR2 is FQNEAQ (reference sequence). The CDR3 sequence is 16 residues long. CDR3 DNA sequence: TGTGCCAGCAACCCAGGTCGGGAATTCTCTGGAAACACCATATATTTT. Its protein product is CASNPGREFSGNTIYF.

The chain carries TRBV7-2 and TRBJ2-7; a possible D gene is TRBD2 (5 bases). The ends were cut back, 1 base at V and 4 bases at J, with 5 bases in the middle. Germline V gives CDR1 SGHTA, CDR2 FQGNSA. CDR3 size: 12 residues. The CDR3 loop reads CASSLGTYEQYF. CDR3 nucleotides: TGTGCCAGCAGCTTAGGGACTTACGAGCAGTACTTC.

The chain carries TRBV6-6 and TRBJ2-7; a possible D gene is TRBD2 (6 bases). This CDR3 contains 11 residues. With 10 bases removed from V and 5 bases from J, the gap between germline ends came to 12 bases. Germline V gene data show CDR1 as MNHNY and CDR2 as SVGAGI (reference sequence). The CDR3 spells CATHRGNEQYF. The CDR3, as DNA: TGTGCCACCCACCGGGGGAACGAGCAGTACTTC.